These T cell receptor beta chains were read from a single sample in a study of cytomegalovirus exposure and HLA in healthy donors. Assay used: immunoSEQ multiplex PCR; TCRdb lists only in-frame clones, some missing. The sample carries over 75,000 clones, around 71% recorded once. Sequenced input: PBMCs. The receptors shown here come from a man aged 30 to 45 in good health and CMV-seronegative. CDR3s include the opening cysteine and the closing phenylalanine or tryptophan. The order of the fields is J gene, D gene, V gene, clone size, CDR3 DNA, CDR3 protein. The D gene is left open where the match is weak. Expanded clones are given a class, and other clones once, few, many or no size at all.

TRBJ1-1,TRBD1,TRBV7-3,.,TGTGCCAGCAGCAGGACAGGGGACACTGAAGCTTTCTTT,CASSRTGDTEAFF
TRBJ2-5,.,TRBV7-9,once,TGTGCCAGCAGCTCCGACAGGCACCAAGAGACCCAGTACTTC,CASSSDRHQETQYF
TRBJ1-4,.,TRBV27,few,TGTGCCAGCACCCCCGGGTCCGCGTCAGAAAAACTGTTTTTT,CASTPGSASEKLFF
TRBJ1-1,.,TRBV10-1,.,TGCGCCAGCAGTGAGTCTGGACAGCCTGAAGCTTTCTTT,CASSESGQPEAFF
TRBJ1-1,.,TRBV27,few,TGTGCCAGCAGTTTATTGGGACTTACGAACACTGAAGCTTTCTTT,CASSLLGLTNTEAFF
TRBJ1-2,TRBD1,TRBV10-3,.,TGTGCCATCGCGACAGGGGCCATAAGTAACTATGGCTACACCTTC,CAIATGAISNYGYTF
TRBJ2-5,.,TRBV18,.,TGTGCCAGCTCACCTGCAACACAGGGAAGCGAGACCCAGTACTTC,CASSPATQGSETQYF
TRBJ1-4,TRBD1,TRBV4-3,few,TGCGCCAGCAGCCTGGGACAGGGGAATGAAAAACTGTTTTTT,CASSLGQGNEKLFF
TRBJ2-5,TRBD2,TRBV2,.,TGTGCCAGCATCCCTAGCGGGGGGCAACAAGAGACCCAGTACTTC,CASIPSGGQQETQYF
TRBJ1-4,.,TRBV7-9,.,TGTGCCAGCAGCTTAGTAGAAGAAAAACTGTTTTTT,CASSLVEEKLFF
TRBJ2-7,TRBD2,TRBV27,.,TGTGCCAGCCTCGCCTGGGGCGGGAGGTCCTACGAGCAGTACTTC,CASLAWGGRSYEQYF
TRBJ2-1,.,TRBV27,.,TGTGCCAGCAGTTTTGAGGCATCCTTGTTCAATGAGCAGTTCTTC,CASSFEASLFNEQFF
TRBJ2-6,TRBD1,TRBV5-1,.,TGCGCCAGCAGCCCAGGTAGACAGGGACAATCTGGGGCCAACGTCCTGACTTTC,CASSPGRQGQSGANVLTF
TRBJ2-7,.,TRBV6-5,.,TGTGCCAGCAGCCAGGGTACCTACGAGCAGTACTTC,CASSQGTYEQYF
TRBJ2-1,TRBD1,TRBV5-1,few,TGCGCCAGCAGCCCGGGACAGAACTACTGGGATGAGCAGTTCTTC,CASSPGQNYWDEQFF
TRBJ2-7,.,TRBV5-8,once,TGTGCCAGCAGCAGAGACAGGTCCTACGAGCAGTACTTC,CASSRDRSYEQYF
TRBJ1-1,TRBD1,TRBV7-9,.,TGTGCCAGCAGCTCACCTTGGACAGGGATGAACACTGAAGCTTTCTTT,CASSSPWTGMNTEAFF
TRBJ2-1,.,TRBV11-2,.,TGTGCCAGCATGCTAGCGACTTCCTACAATGAGCAGTTCTTC,CASMLATSYNEQFF